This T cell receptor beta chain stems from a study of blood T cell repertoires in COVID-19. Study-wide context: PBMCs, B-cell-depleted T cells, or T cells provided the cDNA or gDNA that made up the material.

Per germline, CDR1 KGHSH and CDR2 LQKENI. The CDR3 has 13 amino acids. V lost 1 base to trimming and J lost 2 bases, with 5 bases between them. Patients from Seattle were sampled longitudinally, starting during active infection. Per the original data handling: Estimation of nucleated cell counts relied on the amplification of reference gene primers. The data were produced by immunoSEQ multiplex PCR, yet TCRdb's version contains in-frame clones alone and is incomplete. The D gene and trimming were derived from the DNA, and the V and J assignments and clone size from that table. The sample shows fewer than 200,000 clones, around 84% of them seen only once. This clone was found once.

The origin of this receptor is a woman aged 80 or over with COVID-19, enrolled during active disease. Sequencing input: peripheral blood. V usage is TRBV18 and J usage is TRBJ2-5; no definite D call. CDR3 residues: CASSPLPQETQYF. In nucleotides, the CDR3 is TGTGCCAGCTCACCACTTCCACAAGAGACCCAGTACTTC.